This T cell receptor beta chain was identified during a study of CD8 T cells in ankylosing spondylitis. General study results and limits: Ankylosing spondylitis blood appeared to carry a characteristic TCR beta motif of eight or nine highly homologous variants. Disease-linked clones were CD8+ and relatively rare in peripheral blood. Certain motif variants had earlier been reported in reactive arthritis synovial fluid and blood. Disease-linked clones reportedly concentrated significantly in matched ankylosing spondylitis synovial fluid.

Notes on this clonotype: The target antigen is unknown.

Quantitative molecular-barcoded 5'-RACE generated the TCR beta libraries. MiXCR, run by TCRdb on the 5' RACE reads, gives a single entry per CDR3 protein. The sample carries 750,000 to 850,000 distinct CDR3 sequences, roughly 12% recorded once. V was shortened by 8 bases and J by 0 bases, with 10 bases between the two germline ends. The CDR3 has 14 amino acids. Looked up from germline, CDR1 is MGHDK and CDR2 is SYGVNS. The rearrangement uses TRBV25-1 and TRBJ1-4; D unclear. The sequenced material came from blood, either unsorted or a sorted T cell fraction (not recorded which). This clonotype was obtained from a male donor with ankylosing spondylitis. The CDR3 DNA follows: TGTGCCAGCCAGCACAGTGCAACTAATGAAAAACTGTTTTTT. Amino acid sequence: CASQHSATNEKLFF.